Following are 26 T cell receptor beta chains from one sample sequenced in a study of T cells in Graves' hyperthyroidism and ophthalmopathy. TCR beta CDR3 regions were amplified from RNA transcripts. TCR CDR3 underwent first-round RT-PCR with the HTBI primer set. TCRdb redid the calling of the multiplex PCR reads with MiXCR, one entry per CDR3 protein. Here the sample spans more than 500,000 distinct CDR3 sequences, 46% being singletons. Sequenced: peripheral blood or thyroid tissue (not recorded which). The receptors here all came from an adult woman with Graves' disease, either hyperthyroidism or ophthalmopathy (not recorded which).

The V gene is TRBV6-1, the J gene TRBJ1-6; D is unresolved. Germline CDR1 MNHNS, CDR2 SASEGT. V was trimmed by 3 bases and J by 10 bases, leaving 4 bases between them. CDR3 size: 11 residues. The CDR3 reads CASSDRSPLHF. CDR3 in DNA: TGTGCCAGCAGTGACCGATCACCCCTCCACTTT.

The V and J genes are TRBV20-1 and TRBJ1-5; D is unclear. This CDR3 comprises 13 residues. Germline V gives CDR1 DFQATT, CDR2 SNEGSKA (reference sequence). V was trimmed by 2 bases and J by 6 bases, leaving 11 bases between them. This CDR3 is CSARFAKSQPQHF. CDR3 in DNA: TGCAGTGCTAGATTCGCGAAAAGTCAGCCCCAGCATTTT.

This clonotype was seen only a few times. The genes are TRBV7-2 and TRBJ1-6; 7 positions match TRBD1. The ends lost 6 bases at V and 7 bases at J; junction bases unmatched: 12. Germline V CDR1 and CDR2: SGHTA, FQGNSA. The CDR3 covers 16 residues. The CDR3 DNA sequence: TGTGCCAGCAGTTTACAAAGACAGGGCCGAAATTCACCCCTCCACTTT. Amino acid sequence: CASSLQRQGRNSPLHF.

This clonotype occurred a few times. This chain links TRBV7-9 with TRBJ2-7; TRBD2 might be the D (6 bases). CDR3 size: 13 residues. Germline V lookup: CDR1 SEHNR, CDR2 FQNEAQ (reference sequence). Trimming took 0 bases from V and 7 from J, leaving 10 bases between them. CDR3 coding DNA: TGTGCCAGCAGCTTAGCGGGCGGGAAAGAGCAGTACTTC. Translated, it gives CASSLAGGKEQYF.

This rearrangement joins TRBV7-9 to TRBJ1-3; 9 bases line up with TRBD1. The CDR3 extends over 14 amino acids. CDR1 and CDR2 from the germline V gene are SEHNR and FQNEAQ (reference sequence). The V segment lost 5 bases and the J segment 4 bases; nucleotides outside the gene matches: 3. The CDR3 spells CASSTTGGGNTIYF. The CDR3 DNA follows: TGTGCCAGCAGCACCACAGGGGGCGGAAACACCATATATTTT.

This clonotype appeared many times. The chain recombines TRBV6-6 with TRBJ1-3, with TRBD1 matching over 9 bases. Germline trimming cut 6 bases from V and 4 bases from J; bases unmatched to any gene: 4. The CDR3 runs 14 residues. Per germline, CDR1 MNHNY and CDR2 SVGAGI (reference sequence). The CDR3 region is CASSRDREGNTIYF. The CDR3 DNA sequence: TGTGCCAGCAGCAGGGACAGGGAGGGAAACACCATATATTTT.

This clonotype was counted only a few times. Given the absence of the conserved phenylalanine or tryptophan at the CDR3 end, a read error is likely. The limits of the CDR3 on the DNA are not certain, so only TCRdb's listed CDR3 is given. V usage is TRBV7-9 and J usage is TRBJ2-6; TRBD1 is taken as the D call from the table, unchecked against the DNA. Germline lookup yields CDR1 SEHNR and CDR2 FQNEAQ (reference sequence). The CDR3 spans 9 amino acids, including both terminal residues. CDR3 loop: CASSLAVGA.

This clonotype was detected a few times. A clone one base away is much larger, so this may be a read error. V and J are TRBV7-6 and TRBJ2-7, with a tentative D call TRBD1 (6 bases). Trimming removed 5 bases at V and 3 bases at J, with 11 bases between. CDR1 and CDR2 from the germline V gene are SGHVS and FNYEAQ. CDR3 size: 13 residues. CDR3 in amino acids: CASSPTGNYEQYF. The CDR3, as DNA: TGTGCCAGCAGCCCCACAGGGAACTACGAGCAGTACTTC.

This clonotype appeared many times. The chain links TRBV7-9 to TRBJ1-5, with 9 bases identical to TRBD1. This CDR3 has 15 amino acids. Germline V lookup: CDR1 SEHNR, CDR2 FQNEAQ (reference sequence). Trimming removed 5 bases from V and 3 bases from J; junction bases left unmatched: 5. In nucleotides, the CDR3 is TGTGCCAGCAGCACGGGACAGGGTAACAATCAGCCCCAGCATTTT. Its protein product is CASSTGQGNNQPQHF.

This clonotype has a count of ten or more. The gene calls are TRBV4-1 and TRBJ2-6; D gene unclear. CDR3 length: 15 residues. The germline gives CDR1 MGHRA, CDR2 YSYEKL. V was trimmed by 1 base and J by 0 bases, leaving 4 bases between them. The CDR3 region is CASSQVVSGANVLTF. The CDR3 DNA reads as TGCGCCAGCAGCCAAGTCGTCTCTGGGGCCAACGTCCTGACTTTC.

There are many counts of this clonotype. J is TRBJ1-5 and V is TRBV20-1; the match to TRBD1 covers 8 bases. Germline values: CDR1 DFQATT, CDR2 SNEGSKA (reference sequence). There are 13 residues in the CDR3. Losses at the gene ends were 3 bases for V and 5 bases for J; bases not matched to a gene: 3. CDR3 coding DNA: TGCAGTGCTAGTTCAGGGGGCTATCAGCCCCAGCATTTT. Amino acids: CSASSGGYQPQHF.

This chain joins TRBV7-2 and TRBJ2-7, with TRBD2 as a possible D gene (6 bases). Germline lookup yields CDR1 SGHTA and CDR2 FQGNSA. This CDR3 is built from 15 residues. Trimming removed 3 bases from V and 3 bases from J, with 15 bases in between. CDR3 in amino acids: CASSFFAGISYEQYF. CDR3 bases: TGTGCCAGCAGCTTCTTTGCGGGGATAAGCTACGAGCAGTACTTC.

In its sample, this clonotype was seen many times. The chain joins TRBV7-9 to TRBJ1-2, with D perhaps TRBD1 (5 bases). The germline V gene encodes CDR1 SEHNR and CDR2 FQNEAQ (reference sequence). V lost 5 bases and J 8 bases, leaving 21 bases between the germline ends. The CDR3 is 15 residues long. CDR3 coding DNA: TGTGCCAGCAGCCCTCTCCCTGCAGGGCCCGGAGGCTACACCTTC. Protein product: CASSPLPAGPGGYTF.

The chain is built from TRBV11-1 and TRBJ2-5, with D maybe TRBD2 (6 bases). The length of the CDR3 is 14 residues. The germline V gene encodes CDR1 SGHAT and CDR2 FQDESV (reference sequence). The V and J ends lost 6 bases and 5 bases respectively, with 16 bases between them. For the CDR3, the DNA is TGTGCCAGCAGTCAGTCGGGAGACGGGGAGACCCAGTACTTC. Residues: CASSQSGDGETQYF.

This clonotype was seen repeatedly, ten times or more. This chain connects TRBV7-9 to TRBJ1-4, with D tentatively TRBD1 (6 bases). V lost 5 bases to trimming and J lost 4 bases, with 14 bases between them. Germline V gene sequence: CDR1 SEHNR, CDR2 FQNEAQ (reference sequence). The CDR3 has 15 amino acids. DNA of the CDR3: TGTGCCAGCAGCGACTCAGGGGCTGGTAATGAAAAACTGTTTTTT. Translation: CASSDSGAGNEKLFF.

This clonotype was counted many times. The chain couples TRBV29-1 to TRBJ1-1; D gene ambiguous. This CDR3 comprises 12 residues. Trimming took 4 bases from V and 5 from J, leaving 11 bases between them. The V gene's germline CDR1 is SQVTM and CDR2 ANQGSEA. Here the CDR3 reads CSVAVKGTEAFF. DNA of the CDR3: TGCAGCGTTGCGGTAAAAGGTACTGAAGCTTTCTTT.

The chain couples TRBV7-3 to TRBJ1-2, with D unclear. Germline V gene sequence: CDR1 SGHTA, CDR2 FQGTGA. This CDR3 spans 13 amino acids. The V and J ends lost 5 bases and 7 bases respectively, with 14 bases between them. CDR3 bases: TGTGCCAGCAGCGCCTTCGGAGTAATTGGCTACACCTTC. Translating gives CASSAFGVIGYTF.

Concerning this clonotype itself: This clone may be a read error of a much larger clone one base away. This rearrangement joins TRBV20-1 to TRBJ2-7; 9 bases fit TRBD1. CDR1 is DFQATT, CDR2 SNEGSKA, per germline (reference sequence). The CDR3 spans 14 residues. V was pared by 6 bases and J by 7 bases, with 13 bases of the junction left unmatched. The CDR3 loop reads CSAKLVGTGWEQYF. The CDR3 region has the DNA TGCAGTGCAAAGTTAGTTGGGACAGGGTGGGAGCAGTACTTC.

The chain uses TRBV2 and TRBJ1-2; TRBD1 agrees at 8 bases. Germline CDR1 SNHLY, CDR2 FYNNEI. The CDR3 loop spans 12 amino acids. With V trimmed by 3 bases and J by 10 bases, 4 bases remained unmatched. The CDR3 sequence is CASSDGRGLYTF. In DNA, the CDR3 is TGTGCCAGCAGTGACGGCAGGGGGCTCTACACCTTC.

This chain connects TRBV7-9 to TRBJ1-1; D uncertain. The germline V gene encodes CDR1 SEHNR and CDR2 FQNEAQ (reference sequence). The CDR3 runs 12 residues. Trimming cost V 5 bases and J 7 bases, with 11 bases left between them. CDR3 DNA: TGTGCCAGCAGCATCTCTCTGAGTGAAGCTTTCTTT. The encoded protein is CASSISLSEAFF.

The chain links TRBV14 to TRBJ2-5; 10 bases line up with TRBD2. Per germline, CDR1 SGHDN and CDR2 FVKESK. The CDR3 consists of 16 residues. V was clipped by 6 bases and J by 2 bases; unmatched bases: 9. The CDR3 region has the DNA TGTGCCAGCAGTCCGACTAGCGGGTCGGGACAAGAGACCCAGTACTTC. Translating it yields CASSPTSGSGQETQYF.

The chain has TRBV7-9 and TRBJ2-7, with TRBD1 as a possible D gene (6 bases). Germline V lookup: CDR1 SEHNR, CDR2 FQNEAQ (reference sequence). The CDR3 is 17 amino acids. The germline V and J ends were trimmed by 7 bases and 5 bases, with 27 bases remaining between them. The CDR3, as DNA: TGTGCCAGCATCCACCGGACAGAAACGGCTACTTTTGACGAGCAGTACTTC. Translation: CASIHRTETATFDEQYF.

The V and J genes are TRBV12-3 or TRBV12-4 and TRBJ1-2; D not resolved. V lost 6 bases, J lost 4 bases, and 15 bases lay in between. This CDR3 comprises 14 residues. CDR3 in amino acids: CASRTEEGIYGYTF. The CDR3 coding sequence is TGTGCCAGCAGAACCGAAGAAGGGATCTATGGCTACACCTTC.

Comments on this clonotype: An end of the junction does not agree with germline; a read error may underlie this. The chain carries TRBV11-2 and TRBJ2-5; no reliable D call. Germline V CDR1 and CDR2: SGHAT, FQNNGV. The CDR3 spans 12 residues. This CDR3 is CASSYQQETHYF. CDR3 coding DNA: TGTGCCAGCAGCTACCAACAAGAGACCCATTACTTC.

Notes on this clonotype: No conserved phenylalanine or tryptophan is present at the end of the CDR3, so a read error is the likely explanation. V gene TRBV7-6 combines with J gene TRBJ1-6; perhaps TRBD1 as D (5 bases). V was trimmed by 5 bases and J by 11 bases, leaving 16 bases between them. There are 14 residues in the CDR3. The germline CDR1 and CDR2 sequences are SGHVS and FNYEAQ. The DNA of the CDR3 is TGTGCCAGCAGCCAATTAGCGGGGGATCCACCCCTCCACTGT. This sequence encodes CASSQLAGDPPLHC.

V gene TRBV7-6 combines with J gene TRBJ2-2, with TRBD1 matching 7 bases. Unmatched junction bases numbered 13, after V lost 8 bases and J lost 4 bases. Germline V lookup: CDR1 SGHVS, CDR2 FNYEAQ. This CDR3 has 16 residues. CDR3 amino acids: CASGKIDRVRTGELFF. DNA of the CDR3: TGTGCCAGCGGAAAAATCGACAGGGTACGCACCGGGGAGCTGTTTTTT.